The 7 T cell receptor beta chains in this list originate from one sample, sequenced in a study of blood T cell repertoires in COVID-19 (dated by TCRdb to 2020 to 2022). The method was the immunoSEQ multiplex PCR assay. Sourced from immuneACCESS, this table was stored by TCRdb with only in-frame sequences that have V and J called. A share of the clones is absent; for the studies checked, an unresolved V gene accounts for under half, and the remainder has no known explanation. The sample has over 150,000 clones on record, more than 75% of them singletons. Of the sample, 8.3% falls within the top ten clones. The source material was peripheral blood. Receptors originate from a woman in her sixties with COVID-19, enrolled during active disease.

This chain joins TRBV7-2 and TRBJ1-4; D remains ambiguous. The CDR3 is made up of 15 amino acids. V was pared by 1 base and J by 10 bases, with 16 bases between. Germline CDR1 reads SGHTA; CDR2 reads FQGNSA. Here the CDR3 DNA reads TGTGCCAGCAGCTTAGGAGGTCTAGGAACCGCAAAACTGTTTTTT. Translation gives CASSLGGLGTAKLFF.

This clone was seen only a few times. The chain combines TRBV20-1 with TRBJ1-6; D unclear. In germline, CDR1 is DFQATT, CDR2 SNEGSKA (reference sequence). V was pared by 3 bases and J by 4 bases, with 16 bases between. The CDR3 runs to 16 residues. CDR3 sequence: CSASPSTRTYNSPLHF. The CDR3 nucleotides read TGCAGTGCTAGTCCCTCGACAAGAACTTATAATTCACCCCTCCACTTT.

This chain uses TRBV4-1 with TRBJ2-6; tentative D call: TRBD2 (6 bases). CDR1 MGHRA and CDR2 YSYEKL come from the germline V gene. Trimming took off 0 bases at V and 3 bases at J, with 9 bases between the two ends. There are 16 residues in the CDR3. CDR3 region: CASSQDGGNGANVLTF. In DNA, the CDR3 is TGCGCCAGCAGCCAAGACGGGGGAAATGGGGCCAACGTCCTGACTTTC.

This chain uses TRBV20-1 with TRBJ1-1; D is uncertain. Trimming shortened V by 3 bases and J by 0 bases, and 14 bases separated the two germline ends. The V gene's germline CDR1 is DFQATT and CDR2 SNEGSKA (reference sequence). The CDR3 totals 15 residues. The CDR3 DNA sequence: TGCAGTGCTAGTAATAGTCCCAGGTTGAACACTGAAGCTTTCTTT. It yields the protein CSASNSPRLNTEAFF.

There are a few counts of this clone. This chain uses TRBV6-5 with TRBJ1-5; D remains ambiguous. Trimming took off 6 bases at V and 5 bases at J, with 14 bases between the two ends. CDR3 length: 14 residues. Germline CDR1 MNHEY, CDR2 SVGAGI. This CDR3 is CASRPGLNYQPQHF. The CDR3 region has the DNA TGTGCCAGCAGGCCCGGACTGAATTATCAGCCCCAGCATTTT.

This clone was seen a handful of times. CDR3 sequence reads: CASSTGSNSPLHF. The DNA for the CDR3 is TGTGCCAGCAGCACAGGGAGCAATTCACCCCTCCACTTT. V usage is TRBV7-3 and J usage is TRBJ1-6; tentatively, D is TRBD1 (6 bases). Germline CDR1 and CDR2: SGHTA and FQGTGA. The CDR3 is 13 residues long. Trimming cost V 5 bases and J 7 bases, with 9 bases left between them.

The chain recombines TRBV7-8 with TRBJ2-1; D is possibly TRBD1 (6 bases). V was pared by 5 bases and J by 0 bases, with 11 bases between. Germline loops: CDR1 SGHVS, CDR2 FQNEAQ. CDR3 length equals 15 residues. For the CDR3, the DNA is TGTGCCAGCAGCCCCAGGGGCCCCTCCTACAATGAGCAGTTCTTC. As protein: CASSPRGPSYNEQFF.